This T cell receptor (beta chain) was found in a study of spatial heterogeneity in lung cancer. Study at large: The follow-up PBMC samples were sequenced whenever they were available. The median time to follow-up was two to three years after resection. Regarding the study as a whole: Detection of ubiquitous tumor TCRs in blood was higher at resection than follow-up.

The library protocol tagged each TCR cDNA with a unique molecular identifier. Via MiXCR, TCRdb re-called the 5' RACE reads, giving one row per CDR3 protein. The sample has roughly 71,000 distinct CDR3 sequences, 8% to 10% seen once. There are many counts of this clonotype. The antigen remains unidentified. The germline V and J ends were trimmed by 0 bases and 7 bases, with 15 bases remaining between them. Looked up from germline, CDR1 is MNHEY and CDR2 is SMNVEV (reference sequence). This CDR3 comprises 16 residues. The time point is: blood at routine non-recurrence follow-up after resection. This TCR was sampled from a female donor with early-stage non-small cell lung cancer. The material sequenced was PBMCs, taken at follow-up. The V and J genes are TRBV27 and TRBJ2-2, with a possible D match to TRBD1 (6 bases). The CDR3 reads CASSLSAQGSGGELFF. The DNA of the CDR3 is TGTGCCAGCAGTTTATCGGCACAGGGAAGTGGCGGGGAGCTGTTTTTT.